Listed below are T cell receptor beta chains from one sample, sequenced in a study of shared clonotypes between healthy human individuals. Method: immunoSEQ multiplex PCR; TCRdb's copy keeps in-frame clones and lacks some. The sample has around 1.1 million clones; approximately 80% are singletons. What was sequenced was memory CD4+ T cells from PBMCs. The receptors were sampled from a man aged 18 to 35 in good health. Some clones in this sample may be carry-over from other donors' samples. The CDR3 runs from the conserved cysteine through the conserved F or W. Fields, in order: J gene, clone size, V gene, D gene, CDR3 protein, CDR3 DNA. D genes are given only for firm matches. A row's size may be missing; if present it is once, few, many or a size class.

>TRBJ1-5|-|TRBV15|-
CATSRDRDNQPQHF
TGTGCCACCAGCAGAGATCGGGACAATCAGCCCCAGCATTTT
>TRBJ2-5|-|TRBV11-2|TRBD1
CASSGQGFETQYF
TGTGCCAGCAGCGGACAGGGCTTTGAGACCCAGTACTTC
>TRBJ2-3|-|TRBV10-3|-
CAISEQDTQYF
TGTGCCATCAGTGAACAAGATACGCAGTATTTT
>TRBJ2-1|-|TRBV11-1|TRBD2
CASSESGIYNEQFF
TGTGCCAGCAGCGAGAGCGGGATCTACAATGAGCAGTTCTTC
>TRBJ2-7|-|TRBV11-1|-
CASSPTGPSREQYF
TGTGCCAGCAGCCCCACGGGTCCCTCCCGCGAGCAGTACTTC
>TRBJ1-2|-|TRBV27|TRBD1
CASSFRGGYGYTF
TGTGCCAGCAGTTTCAGGGGGGGGTATGGCTACACCTTC
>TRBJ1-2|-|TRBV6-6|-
CASSYRAARANYGYTF
TGTGCCAGCAGTTACAGGGCAGCTCGAGCTAACTATGGCTACACCTTC
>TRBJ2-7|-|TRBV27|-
CASSRLGSSYEQYF
TGTGCCAGCAGTCGGTTGGGAAGCTCCTACGAGCAGTACTTC
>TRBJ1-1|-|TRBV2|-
CASTGRRGFEAFF
TGTGCCAGCACGGGACGGAGAGGCTTTGAAGCTTTCTTT
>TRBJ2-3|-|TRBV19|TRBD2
CASSPRDYNTQYF
TGTGCCAGTAGCCCCCGGGACTACAATACGCAGTATTTT
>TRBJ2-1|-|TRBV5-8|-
CASSLGQSTYNEQFF
TGTGCCAGCAGCTTGGGACAGAGTACCTACAATGAGCAGTTCTTC
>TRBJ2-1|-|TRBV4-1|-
CASSRVEGRRGNEQFF
TGCGCCAGCAGTCGCGTGGAGGGGCGAAGGGGAAATGAGCAGTTCTTC
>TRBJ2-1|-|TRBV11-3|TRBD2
CASSSLAGTYNEQFF
TGTGCCAGCAGCTCGCTAGCGGGTACCTACAATGAGCAGTTCTTC
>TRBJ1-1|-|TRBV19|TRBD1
CASKQGDGQLNTEAFF
TGTGCCAGTAAACAGGGGGATGGGCAGCTTAACACTGAAGCTTTCTTT
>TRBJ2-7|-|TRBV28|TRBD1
CASSLTYGTGSYEQYF
TGTGCCAGCAGTTTAACTTATGGGACAGGGTCCTACGAGCAGTACTTC
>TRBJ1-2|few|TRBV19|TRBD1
CASSPAGQGGFGYTF
TGTGCCAGTAGTCCGGCCGGGCAGGGGGGATTCGGCTACACCTTC
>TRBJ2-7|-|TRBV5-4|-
CASSLMGHRYEQYF
TGTGCCAGCAGCTTGATGGGACATCGCTACGAGCAGTACTTC
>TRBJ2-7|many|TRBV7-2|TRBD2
CASSDTGLAYEQYF
TGTGCCAGCAGCGATACAGGACTAGCCTACGAGCAGTACTTC
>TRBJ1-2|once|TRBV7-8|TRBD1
CASSLSRTGGGYGYTF
TGTGCCAGCAGCTTAAGCCGGACAGGGGGCGGCTATGGCTACACCTTC
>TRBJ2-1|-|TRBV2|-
CASSEERQGYGEQFF
TGTGCCAGCAGTGAAGAACGACAAGGGTACGGTGAGCAGTTCTTC
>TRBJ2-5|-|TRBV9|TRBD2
CASSDGTSGSAETQYF
TGTGCCAGCAGCGACGGGACTAGCGGGAGCGCAGAGACCCAGTACTTC
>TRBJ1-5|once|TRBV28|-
CASSPFKGTLHQPQHF
TGTGCCAGCAGCCCATTTAAGGGGACCCTCCATCAGCCCCAGCATTTT
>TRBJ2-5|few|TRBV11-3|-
CASSLGGQETQYF
TGTGCCAGCAGCTTAGGTGGGCAAGAGACCCAGTACTTC
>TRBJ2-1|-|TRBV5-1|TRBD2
CASSLAGASGRRNEQFF
TGCGCCAGCAGCTTGGCCGGGGCTAGCGGGAGGAGGAATGAGCAGTTCTTC
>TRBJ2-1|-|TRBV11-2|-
CASSFYPGTGLNNEQFF
TGTGCCAGCAGCTTCTATCCGGGGACTGGCCTTAACAATGAGCAGTTCTTC
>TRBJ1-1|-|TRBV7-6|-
CASSLSENTEAFF
TGTGCCAGCAGCTTATCAGAGAACACTGAAGCTTTCTTT
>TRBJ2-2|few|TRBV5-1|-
CASSLRSNTGELFF
TGCGCCAGCAGCTTGAGGTCGAACACCGGGGAGCTGTTTTTT
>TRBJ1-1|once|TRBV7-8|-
CASNPAWTISMNTEAFF
TGTGCCAGCAACCCCGCTTGGACAATCTCCATGAACACTGAAGCTTTCTTT
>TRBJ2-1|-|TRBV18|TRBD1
CASSPSGTGGYNEQFF
TGTGCCAGCTCACCATCCGGGACAGGGGGTTACAATGAGCAGTTCTTC
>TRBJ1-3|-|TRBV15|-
CATSRGTARSGNTIYF
TGTGCCACCAGCAGAGGGACAGCCCGCTCTGGAAACACCATATATTTT
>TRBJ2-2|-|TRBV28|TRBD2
CASSSGLAGVNTGELFF
TGTGCCAGCAGTTCAGGACTAGCGGGAGTTAACACCGGGGAGCTGTTTTTT
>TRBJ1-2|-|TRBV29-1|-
CSVGFGPYGYTF
TGCAGCGTTGGGTTCGGTCCCTATGGCTACACCTTC
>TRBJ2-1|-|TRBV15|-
CATSLLPGGYLYNEQFF
TGTGCCACCAGCCTCCTTCCCGGCGGCTACCTCTACAATGAGCAGTTCTTC
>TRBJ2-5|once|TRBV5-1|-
CASSLAPTEKETQYF
TGCGCCAGCAGCTTGGCCCCGACAGAAAAAGAGACCCAGTACTTC
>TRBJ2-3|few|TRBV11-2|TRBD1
CASSPDRVGADTQYF
TGTGCCAGCAGCCCGGACAGGGTCGGGGCAGATACGCAGTATTTT
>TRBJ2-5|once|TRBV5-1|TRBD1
CASSFDRGKETQYF
TGCGCCAGCAGCTTCGACAGGGGGAAAGAGACCCAGTACTTC
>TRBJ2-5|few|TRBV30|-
CAWSPRGGQETQYF
TGTGCCTGGAGTCCCCGAGGGGGCCAAGAGACCCAGTACTTC
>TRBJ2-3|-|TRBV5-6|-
CASSLVRRPLLEDTQYF
TGTGCCAGCAGCTTGGTTAGGAGACCCCTGTTGGAAGATACGCAGTATTTT
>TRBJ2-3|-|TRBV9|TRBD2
CASSPTRTSGLGTDTQYF
TGTGCCAGCAGCCCCACCCGGACTAGCGGGTTGGGCACAGATACGCAGTATTTT
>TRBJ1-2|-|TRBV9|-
CASSLPNEGRRAYTF
TGTGCCAGCAGCCTCCCGAATGAGGGCCGGAGAGCCTACACCTTC
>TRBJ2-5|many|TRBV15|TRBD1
CATREGTGPKETQYF
TGTGCCACGCGCGAGGGGACAGGGCCCAAAGAGACCCAGTACTTC
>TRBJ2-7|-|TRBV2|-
CASSVYSSLYEQYF
TGTGCCAGCAGTGTTTACAGTTCCCTCTACGAGCAGTACTTC
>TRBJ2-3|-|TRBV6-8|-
CASSYPQRSSTDTQYF
TGTGCCAGCAGTTATCCCCAGCGGAGTAGCACAGATACGCAGTATTTT
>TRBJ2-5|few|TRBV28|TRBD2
CASSFLKLSGRGRETQYF
TGTGCCAGCAGTTTCCTCAAGCTTAGCGGGAGAGGGAGGGAGACCCAGTACTTC
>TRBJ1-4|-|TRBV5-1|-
CASSAGVTSGELFF
TGCGCCAGCAGCGCAGGGGTTACATCGGGTGAACTGTTTTTT
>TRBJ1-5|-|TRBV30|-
CAWSREYSNQPQHF
TGTGCCTGGAGTCGTGAGTATAGCAATCAGCCCCAGCATTTT
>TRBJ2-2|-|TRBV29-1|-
CSVDVSNTGELFF
TGCAGCGTTGACGTTTCGAACACCGGGGAGCTGTTTTTT
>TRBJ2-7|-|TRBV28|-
CASSSSLRRNYEQYF
TGTGCCAGCAGTTCATCCCTTCGGCGGAATTACGAGCAGTACTTC
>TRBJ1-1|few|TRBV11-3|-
CASSFTRNTEAFF
TGTGCCAGCAGCTTTACCCGGAACACTGAAGCTTTCTTT
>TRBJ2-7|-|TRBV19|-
CASMGDSYEQYF
TGTGCCAGTATGGGCGACTCCTACGAGCAGTACTTC
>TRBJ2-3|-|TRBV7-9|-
CASSPGGLVDTQYF
TGTGCCAGCAGTCCCGGAGGGTTAGTAGATACGCAGTATTTT
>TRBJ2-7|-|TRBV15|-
CATSRGQGRDEQYF
TGTGCCACCAGCAGAGGTCAGGGGCGAGACGAGCAGTACTTC
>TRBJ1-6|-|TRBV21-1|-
CASSKAGTGGLRLSYNSPLHF
TGTGCCAGCAGCAAAGCTGGGACAGGGGGCCTTAGGTTATCCTATAATTCACCCCTCCACTTT